This record concerns one T cell receptor (beta chain) sequence. This specimen belongs to a study of sequential checkpoint blockade in melanoma. The treatment: randomized to nivolumab then ipilimumab (arm A) or the reverse (arm B). Sorted cells were live CD3+CD8+, lacking CD19 and CD56, from PBMCs. Some clones are missing from TCRdb's copy, which holds only in-frame ones; the method was immunoSEQ multiplex PCR. The sample includes under 15,000 clones, 70% to 85% seen only once; the top ten take approximately 6.8%. V dropped 2 bases and J dropped 5 bases, with 13 bases sitting between them. CDR1 is MDHEN and CDR2 is SYDVKM in the germline V gene. CDR3 size: 15 residues.

Sequencing used CD8+ T cells sorted from blood (inferred from file names), obtained from a patient given nivolumab and ipilimumab in sequence. This chain uses TRBV28 with TRBJ1-5, with D perhaps matching TRBD1 (5 bases). The origin of this receptor is a human donor with melanoma. CDR3 DNA sequence: TGTGCCAGCAGTTTACATGGGGCCGGAGATCAGCCCCAGCATTTT. Its protein product is CASSLHGAGDQPQHF.